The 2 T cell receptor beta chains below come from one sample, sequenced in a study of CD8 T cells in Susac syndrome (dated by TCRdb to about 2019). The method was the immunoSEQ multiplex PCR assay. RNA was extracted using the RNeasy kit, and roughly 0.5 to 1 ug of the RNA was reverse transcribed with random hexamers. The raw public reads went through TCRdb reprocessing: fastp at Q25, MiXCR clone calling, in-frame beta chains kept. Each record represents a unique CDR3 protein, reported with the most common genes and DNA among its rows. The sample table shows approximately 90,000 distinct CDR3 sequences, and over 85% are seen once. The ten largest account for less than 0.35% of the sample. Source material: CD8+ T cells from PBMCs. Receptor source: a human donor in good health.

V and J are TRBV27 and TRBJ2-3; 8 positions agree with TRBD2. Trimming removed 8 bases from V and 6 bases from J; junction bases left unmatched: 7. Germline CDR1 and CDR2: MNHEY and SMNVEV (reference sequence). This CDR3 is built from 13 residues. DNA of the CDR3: TGTGCCAGCGGCGACGGCGGGGGGGATACGCAGTATTTT. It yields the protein CASGDGGGDTQYF.

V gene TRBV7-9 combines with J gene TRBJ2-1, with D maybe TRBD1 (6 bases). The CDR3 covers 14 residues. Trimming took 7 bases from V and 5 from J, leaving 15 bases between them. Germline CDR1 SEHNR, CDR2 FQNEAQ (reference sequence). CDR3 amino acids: CASTPDDRNNEQFF. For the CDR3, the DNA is TGTGCCAGCACCCCCGACGACAGGAACAATGAGCAGTTCTTC. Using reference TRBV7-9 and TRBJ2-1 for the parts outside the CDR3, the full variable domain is DTGVSQNPRHKITKRGQNVTFRCDPISEHNRLYWYRQTLGQGPEFLTYFQNEAQLEKSRLLSDRFSAERPKGSFSTLEIQRTEQGDSAMYLCASTPDDRNNEQFFGPGTRLTVL.